Sequencing of this TCR beta chain was carried out in a study of cytomegalovirus exposure and HLA in healthy donors. V lost 6 bases and J lost 8; bases outside the gene matches: 15. The CDR3 loop spans 16 amino acids. Looked up from germline, CDR1 is MGHRA and CDR2 is YSYEKL. With 60 Vbeta and 13 Jbeta primers, the PCR was carried out. Clones were read by immunoSEQ multiplex PCR, and TCRdb kept only the in-frame ones, dropping some. The sample has under 200,000 clones; approximately 80% are singletons. The genes are TRBV4-1 and TRBJ2-1, with 8 bases that match TRBD2. The clonotype was recovered from a male donor in good health and CMV-seropositive. The sequenced material came from PBMCs. CDR3 protein: CASSDERGLSRDEQFF. CDR3 coding DNA: TGCGCCAGCAGTGACGAGCGGGGGCTAAGTAGGGATGAGCAGTTCTTC.